The clone carrying this T cell receptor beta chain was seen ten or more times. The data were taken from a study of Graves' ophthalmopathy and Graves' hyperthyroidism. Amplification of the TCR beta CDR3 regions used RNA transcripts (as template). The workflow started with a first-round RT-PCR run with HTBI primers and then moved on to a second-round multiplex PCR. Each CDR3 protein gets one entry after TCRdb re-called the multiplex PCR reads with MiXCR. There are about 640,000 distinct CDR3 sequences in the sample; 35% to 45% occur only once, and more than 2.5% lies in the top ten. Ophthalmopathy was moderately-to-severely active, CAS at least 3, NOSPECS at least 4, lasting under 3 months. The V gene lost 5 bases and the J gene lost 1 base, with 13 bases spanning the gap. The CDR3 totals 16 residues. Germline V lookup: CDR1 KGHDR, CDR2 SFDVKD.

This receptor was obtained from an adult man with Graves' ophthalmopathy. This sequence joins TRBV24-1 and TRBJ2-2; either TRBD1 or TRBD2 may fit D (5 bases each). Sequencing input: peripheral blood. CDR3 in amino acids: CATSGTGTGNTGELFF. The DNA of the CDR3 is TGTGCCACCAGTGGTACCGGGACGGGGAACACCGGGGAGCTGTTTTTT.